Sequencing of this TCR beta chain was carried out in a study of graft-versus-host responses after intestinal transplantation. Study background: Recipients underwent multivisceral, liver-intestinal, or isolated intestinal transplants. Recipients across the board were started on anti-thymocyte globulin induction, then kept on tacrolimus and steroids for around three years. Regarding the study as a whole: Among recipient marrow samples, GvH clones were found; some appeared first in ileum or blood. Early post-transplant HvG declines tracked with peak circulating GvH clone levels.

A word on this clone: The antigen is not known.

The method was immunoSEQ multiplex PCR; TCRdb's version includes in-frame clones alone and lacks a portion of them. This table has 85,000 to 100,000 clones, 86% appearing once. Sequencing was performed on PBMCs, taken 255 days after intestinal transplant. The source of this sequence is a human patient who received an intestinal transplant, so some T cells may come from the graft donor.

This chain's CDR3 is CASSQSGKKQRPQHF. The DNA for the CDR3 is TGCGCCAGCAGTCAATCGGGGAAGAAGCAAAGGCCCCAGCATTTT. The chain uses TRBV23-1 and TRBJ1-5; D is unresolved. TRBV23-1 is an ORF for which the function is uncertain. V lost 0 bases, J lost 9 bases, and 15 bases lay in between. The CDR3 length is 15 residues.